This T cell receptor beta chain was recovered during a study of blood T cell repertoires in COVID-19. This table comes from immunoSEQ multiplex PCR, and its TCRdb copy is limited to in-frame clones, with some not included. In the table there are about 230,000 clones, approximately 88% of which are singletons. This CDR3 comprises 15 residues. With 1 base clipped from V and 8 bases from J, the junction kept 2 bases outside the gene matches. The germline V gene encodes CDR1 LGHDT and CDR2 YNNKEL (reference sequence). The specimen was PBMCs or T cells enriched from blood (not recorded which). The origin of this receptor is a woman aged 40 to 49 with acute COVID-19. The chain carries TRBV3-1 (or the pseudogene TRBV3-2) and TRBJ2-2; TRBD2 aligns across 12 bases. The CDR3 nucleotides read TGTGCCAGCAGCCAAGGACTAGCGGGAGTTGGGGAGCTGTTTTTT. Its translation: CASSQGLAGVGELFF.